The following is a T cell receptor beta chain sequence with its context. Its matching antigen is unknown. This entry comes from a study of cytomegalovirus exposure and HLA in healthy donors. Findings and caveats of the study: According to a later analysis, TCR clusters from the first cohort tended to co-occur in the roughly 110 validation repertoires.

Some clones are missing from TCRdb's copy, which holds only in-frame ones; the method was immunoSEQ multiplex PCR. The sample holds a few hundred thousand clones; 80% to 90% are singletons and the top ten take over 2.5%. Sequenced input: PBMCs. This clonotype originated in a woman between 18 and 30 years old in good health and CMV-seronegative.

CDR3 sequence (DNA): TGTGCCAGCACCCCCTGGGACAGGTCGGCCGGGGAGCTGTTTTTT. Encoded protein: CASTPWDRSAGELFF. The chain combines TRBV7-2 with TRBJ2-2; 8 bases match TRBD1. The V gene's germline CDR1 is SGHTA and CDR2 FQGNSA. The CDR3 consists of 15 residues. V was clipped by 7 bases and J by 6 bases; unmatched bases: 10.